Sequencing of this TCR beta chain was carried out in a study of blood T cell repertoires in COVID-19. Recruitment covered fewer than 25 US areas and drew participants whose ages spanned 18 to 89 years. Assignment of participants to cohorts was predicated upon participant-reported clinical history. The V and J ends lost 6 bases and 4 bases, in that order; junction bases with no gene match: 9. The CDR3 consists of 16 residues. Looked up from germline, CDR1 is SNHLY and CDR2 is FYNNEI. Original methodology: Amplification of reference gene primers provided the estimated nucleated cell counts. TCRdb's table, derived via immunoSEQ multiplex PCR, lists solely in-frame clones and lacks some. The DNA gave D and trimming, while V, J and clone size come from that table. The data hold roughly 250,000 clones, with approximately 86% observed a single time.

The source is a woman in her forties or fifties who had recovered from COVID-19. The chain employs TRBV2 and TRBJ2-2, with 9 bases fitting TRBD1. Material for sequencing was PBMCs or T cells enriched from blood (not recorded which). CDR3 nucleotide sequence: TGTGCCAGCAGGTCACAGGGGGCTGGTGGCACCGGGGAGCTGTTTTTT. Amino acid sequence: CASRSQGAGGTGELFF.